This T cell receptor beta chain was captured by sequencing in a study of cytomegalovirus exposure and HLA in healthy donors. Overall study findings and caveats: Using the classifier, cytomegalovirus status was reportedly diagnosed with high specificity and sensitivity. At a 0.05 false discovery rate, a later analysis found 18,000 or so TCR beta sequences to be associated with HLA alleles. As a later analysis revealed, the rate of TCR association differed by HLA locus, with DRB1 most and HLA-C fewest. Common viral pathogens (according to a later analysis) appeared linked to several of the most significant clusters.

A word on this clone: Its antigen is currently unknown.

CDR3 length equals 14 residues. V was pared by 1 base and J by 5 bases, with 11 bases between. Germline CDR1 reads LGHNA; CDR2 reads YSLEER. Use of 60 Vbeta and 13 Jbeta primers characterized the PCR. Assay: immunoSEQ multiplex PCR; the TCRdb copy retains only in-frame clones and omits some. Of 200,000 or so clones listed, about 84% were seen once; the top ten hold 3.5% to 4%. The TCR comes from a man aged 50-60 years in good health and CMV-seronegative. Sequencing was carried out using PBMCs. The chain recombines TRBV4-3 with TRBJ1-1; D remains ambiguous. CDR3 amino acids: CASSQAGSGTEAFF. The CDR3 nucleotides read TGCGCCAGCAGCCAAGCCGGCAGCGGGACTGAAGCTTTCTTT.